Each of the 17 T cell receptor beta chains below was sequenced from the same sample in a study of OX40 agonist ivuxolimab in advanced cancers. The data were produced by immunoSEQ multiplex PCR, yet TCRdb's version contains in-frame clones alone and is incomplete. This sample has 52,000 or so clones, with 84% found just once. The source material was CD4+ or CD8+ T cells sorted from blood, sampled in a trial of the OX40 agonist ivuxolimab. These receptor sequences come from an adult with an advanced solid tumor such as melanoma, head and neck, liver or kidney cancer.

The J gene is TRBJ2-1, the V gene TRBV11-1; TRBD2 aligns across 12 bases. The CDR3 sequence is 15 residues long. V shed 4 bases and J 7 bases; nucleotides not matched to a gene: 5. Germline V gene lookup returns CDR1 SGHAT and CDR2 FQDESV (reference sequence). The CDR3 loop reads CASSWTSGTRNEQFF. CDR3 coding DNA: TGTGCCAGCAGCTGGACTAGCGGGACTAGAAATGAGCAGTTCTTC.

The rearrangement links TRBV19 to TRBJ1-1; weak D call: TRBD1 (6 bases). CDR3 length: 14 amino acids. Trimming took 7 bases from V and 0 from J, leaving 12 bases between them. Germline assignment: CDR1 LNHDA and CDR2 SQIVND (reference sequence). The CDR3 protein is CASTTGQMNTEAFF. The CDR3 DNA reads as TGTGCCAGTACTACAGGACAGATGAACACTGAAGCTTTCTTT. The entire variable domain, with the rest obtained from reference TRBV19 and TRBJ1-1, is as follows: DGGITQSPKYLFRKEGQNVTLSCEQNLNHDAMYWYRQDPGQGLRLIYYSQIVNDFQKGDIAEGYSVSREKKESFPLTVTSAQKNPTAFYLCASTTGQMNTEAFFGQGTRLTVV.

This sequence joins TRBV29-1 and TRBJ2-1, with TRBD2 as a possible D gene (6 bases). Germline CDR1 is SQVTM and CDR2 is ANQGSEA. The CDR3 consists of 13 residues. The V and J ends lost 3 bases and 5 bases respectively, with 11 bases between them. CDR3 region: CSVEGLGDNEQFF. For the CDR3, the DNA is TGCAGCGTTGAGGGACTTGGGGACAATGAGCAGTTCTTC.

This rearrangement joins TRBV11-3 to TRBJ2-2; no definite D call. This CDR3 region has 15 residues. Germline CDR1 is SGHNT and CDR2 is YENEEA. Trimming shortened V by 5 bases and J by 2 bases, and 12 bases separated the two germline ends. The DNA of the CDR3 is TGTGCCAGCAGCAACCGACGGTCCAACACCGGGGAGCTGTTTTTT. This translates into CASSNRRSNTGELFF.

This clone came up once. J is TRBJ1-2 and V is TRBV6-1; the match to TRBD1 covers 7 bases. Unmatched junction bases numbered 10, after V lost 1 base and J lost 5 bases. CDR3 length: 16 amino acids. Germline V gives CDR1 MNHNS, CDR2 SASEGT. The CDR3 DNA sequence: TGTGCCAGCAGTGAAGTGGGACAGAGAAATCCTTATGGCTACACCTTC. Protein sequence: CASSEVGQRNPYGYTF.

The CDR3 DNA is TGCGCCAGCGACACGACAGGGCAACAAGAGACCCAGTACTTC. This sequence encodes CASDTTGQQETQYF. V usage is TRBV5-1 and J usage is TRBJ2-5, with 7 bases fitting TRBD1. This CDR3 region has 14 residues. Looked up from germline, CDR1 is SGHRS and CDR2 is YFSETQ. V lost 7 bases and J lost 2; bases outside the gene matches: 8.

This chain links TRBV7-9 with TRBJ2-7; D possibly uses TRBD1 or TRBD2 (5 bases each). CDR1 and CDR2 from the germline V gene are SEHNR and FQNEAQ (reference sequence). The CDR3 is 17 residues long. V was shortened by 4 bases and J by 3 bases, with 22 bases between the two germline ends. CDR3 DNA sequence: TGTGCCAGCAGCTCCGGGGCTAGCTCATTTGCGGACTACGAGCAGTACTTC. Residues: CASSSGASSFADYEQYF.

The CDR3 sequence: CASGEANSDTQYF. The CDR3 DNA reads as TGTGCTAGTGGCGAAGCCAACAGCGATACGCAGTATTTT. The chain combines TRBV12-5 with TRBJ2-3; D is uncertain. Per the germline V gene, CDR1 is LGHNT and CDR2 is FRNRAP. Trimming took off 6 bases at V and 6 bases at J, with 13 bases between the two ends. CDR3 length: 13 amino acids.

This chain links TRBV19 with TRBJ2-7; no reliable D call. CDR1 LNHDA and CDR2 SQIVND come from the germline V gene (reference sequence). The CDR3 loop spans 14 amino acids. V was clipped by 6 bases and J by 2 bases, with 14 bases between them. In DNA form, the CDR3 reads TGTGCCAGTAGAGCCCAGGCAGGTACCTACGAGCAGTACTTC. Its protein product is CASRAQAGTYEQYF.

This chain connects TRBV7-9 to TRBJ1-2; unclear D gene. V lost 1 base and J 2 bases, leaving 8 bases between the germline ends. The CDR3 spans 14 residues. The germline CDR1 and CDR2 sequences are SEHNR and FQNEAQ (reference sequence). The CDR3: CASSLGGRNYGYTF. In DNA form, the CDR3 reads TGTGCCAGCAGCTTAGGAGGACGAAACTATGGCTACACCTTC. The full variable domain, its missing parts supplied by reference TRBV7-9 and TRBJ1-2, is DTGVSQNPRHKITKRGQNVTFRCDPISEHNRLYWYRQTLGQGPEFLTYFQNEAQLEKSRLLSDRFSAERPKGSFSTLEIQRTEQGDSAMYLCASSLGGRNYGYTFGSGTRLTVV.

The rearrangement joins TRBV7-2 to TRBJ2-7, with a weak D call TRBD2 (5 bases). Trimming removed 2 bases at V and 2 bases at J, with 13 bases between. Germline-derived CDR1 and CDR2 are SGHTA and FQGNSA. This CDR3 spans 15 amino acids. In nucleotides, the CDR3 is TGTGCCAGCAGCTTAATCAAAAACGGGGCCTACGAGCAGTACTTC. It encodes CASSLIKNGAYEQYF.

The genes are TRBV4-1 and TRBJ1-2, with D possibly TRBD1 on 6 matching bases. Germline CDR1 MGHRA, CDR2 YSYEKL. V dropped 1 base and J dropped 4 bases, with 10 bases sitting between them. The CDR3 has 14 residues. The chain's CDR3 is CASSQANRAYGYTF. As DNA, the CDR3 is TGCGCCAGCAGCCAAGCTAACAGGGCCTATGGCTACACCTTC.

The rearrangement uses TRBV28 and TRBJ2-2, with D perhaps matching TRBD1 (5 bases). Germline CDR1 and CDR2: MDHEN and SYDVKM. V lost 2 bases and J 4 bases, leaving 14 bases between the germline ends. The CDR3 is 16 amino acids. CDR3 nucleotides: TGTGCCAGCAGTTTAAGGCCAGGGCGCGGCACCGGGGAGCTGTTTTTT. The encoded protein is CASSLRPGRGTGELFF.

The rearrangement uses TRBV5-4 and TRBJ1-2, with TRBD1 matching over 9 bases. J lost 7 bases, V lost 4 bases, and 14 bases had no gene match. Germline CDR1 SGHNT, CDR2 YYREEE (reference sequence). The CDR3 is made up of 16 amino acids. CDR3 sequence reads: CASSPRWDRAAGGYTF. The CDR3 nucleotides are TGTGCCAGCAGCCCTAGATGGGACAGGGCGGCAGGTGGCTACACCTTC. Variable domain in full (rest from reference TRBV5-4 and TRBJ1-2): ETGVTQSPTHLIKTRGQQVTLRCSSQSGHNTVSWYQQALGQGPQFIFQYYREEENGRGNFPPRFSGLQFPNYSSELNVNALELDDSALYLCASSPRWDRAAGGYTFGSGTRLTVV.

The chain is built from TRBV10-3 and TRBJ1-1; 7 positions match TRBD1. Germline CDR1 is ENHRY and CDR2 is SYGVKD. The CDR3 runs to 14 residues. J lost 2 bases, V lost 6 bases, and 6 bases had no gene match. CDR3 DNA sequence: TGTGCCATCAGCGTAACAGGGGATAACACTGAAGCTTTCTTT. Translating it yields CAISVTGDNTEAFF.

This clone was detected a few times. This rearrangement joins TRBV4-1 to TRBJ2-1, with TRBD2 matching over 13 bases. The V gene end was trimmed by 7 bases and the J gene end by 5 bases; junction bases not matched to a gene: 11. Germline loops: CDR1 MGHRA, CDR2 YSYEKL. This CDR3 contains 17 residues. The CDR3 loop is CASKGGLAGPGNNEQFF. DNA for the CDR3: TGCGCCAGCAAGGGGGGACTAGCGGGACCTGGGAACAATGAGCAGTTCTTC.

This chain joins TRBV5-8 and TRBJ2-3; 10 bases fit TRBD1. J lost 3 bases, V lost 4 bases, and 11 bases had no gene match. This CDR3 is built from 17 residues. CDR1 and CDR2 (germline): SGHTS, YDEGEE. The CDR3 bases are TGTGCCAGCAGCCGCGTCTACGGACAGGGGGGAACAGATACGCAGTATTTT. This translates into CASSRVYGQGGTDTQYF.